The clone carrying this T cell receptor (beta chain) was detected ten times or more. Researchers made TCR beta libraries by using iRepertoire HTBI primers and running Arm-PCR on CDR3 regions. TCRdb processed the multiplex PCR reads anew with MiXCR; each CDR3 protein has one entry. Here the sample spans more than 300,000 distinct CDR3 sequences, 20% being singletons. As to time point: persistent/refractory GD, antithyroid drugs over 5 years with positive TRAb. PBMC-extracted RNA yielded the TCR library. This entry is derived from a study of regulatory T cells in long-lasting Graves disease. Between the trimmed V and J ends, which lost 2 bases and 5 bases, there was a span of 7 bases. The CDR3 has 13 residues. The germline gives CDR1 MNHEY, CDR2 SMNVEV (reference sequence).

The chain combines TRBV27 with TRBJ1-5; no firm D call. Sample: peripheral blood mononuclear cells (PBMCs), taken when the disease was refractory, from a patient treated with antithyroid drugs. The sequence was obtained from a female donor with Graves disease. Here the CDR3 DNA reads TGTGCCAGCAGTTTAGGGAATTATCAGCCCCAGCATTTT. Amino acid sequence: CASSLGNYQPQHF.